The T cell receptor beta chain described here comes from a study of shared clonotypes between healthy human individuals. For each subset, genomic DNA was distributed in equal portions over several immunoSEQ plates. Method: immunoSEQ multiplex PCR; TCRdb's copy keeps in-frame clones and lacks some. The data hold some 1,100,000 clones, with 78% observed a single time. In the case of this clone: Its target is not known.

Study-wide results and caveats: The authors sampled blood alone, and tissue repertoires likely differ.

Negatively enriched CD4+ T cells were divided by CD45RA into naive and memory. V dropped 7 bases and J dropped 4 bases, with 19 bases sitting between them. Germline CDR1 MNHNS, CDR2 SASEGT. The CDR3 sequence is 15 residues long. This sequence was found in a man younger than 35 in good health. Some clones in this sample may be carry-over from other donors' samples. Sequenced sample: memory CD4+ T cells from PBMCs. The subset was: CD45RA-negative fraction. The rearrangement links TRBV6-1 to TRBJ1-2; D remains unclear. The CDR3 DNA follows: TGTGCCAGCAACTCAGGCTCAGGAGGATCCTATGGCTACACCTTC. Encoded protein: CASNSGSGGSYGYTF.